This note documents a single TCR beta chain sequence. The sample comes from a study of OX40 agonist ivuxolimab in advanced cancers. CDR1 is SNHLY and CDR2 is FYNNEI in the germline V gene. V lost 7 bases to trimming and J lost 6 bases; unmatched junction nucleotides: 3. The CDR3 extends over 14 amino acids. Measured with immunoSEQ multiplex PCR; TCRdb has only the in-frame clones, and not every one. The table includes approximately 70,000 clones, 80% to 95% detected once. The sequenced sample was CD4+ or CD8+ T cells sorted from blood, obtained in a trial of the OX40 agonist ivuxolimab. The sequence was collected from an adult with an advanced solid tumor such as melanoma, head and neck, liver or kidney cancer. J is TRBJ2-2 and V is TRBV2; 12 positions match TRBD2. The CDR3 loop is CASMLAGGAGELFF. Here the CDR3 DNA reads TGTGCCAGCATGCTAGCGGGAGGGGCCGGGGAGCTGTTTTTT.